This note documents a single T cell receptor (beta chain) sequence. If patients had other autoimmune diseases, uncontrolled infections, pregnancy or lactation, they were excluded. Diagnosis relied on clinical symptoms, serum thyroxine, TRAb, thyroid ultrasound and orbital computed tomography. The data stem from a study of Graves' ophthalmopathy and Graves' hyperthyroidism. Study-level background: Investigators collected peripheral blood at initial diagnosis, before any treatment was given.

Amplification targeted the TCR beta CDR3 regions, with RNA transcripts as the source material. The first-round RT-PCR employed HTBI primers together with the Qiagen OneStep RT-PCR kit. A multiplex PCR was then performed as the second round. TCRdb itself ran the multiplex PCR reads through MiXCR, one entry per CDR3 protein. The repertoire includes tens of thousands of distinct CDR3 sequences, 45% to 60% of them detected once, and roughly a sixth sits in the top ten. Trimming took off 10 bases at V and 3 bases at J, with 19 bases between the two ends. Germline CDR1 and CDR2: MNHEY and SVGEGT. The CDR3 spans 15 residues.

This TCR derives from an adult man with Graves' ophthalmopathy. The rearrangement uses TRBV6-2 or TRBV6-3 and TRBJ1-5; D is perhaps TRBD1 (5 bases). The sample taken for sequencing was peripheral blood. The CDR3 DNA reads TGTGCCACCGGGGGGTGGGGCTTCATCAATCAGCCCCAGCATTTT. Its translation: CATGGWGFINQPQHF.